This record covers a single T cell receptor beta chain. The data derive from a study of OX40 agonist ivuxolimab in advanced cancers. Whole-study context: Past anti-PD-1, anti-PD-L1 or anti-CTLA-4 therapy was accepted, and roughly 40% had received some.

Libraries were prepared by immunoSEQ multiplex PCR; TCRdb keeps only in-frame clonotypes and omits some of them. The sample holds some 69,000 clones; about 89% are singletons and the top ten take 0.25% to 0.3%. The material sequenced was CD4+ or CD8+ T cells sorted from blood, taken in a trial of the OX40 agonist ivuxolimab. The sequence came from an adult with an advanced solid tumor such as melanoma, head and neck, liver or kidney cancer.

CDR3 sequence: CASSSGRMKPYGYTF. The CDR3 DNA reads TGTGCCAGCAGCTCGGGACGGATGAAACCCTATGGCTACACCTTC. The rearrangement joins TRBV7-3 to TRBJ1-2; D is possibly TRBD1 (5 bases). This CDR3 spans 15 amino acids. V was trimmed by 4 bases and J by 4 bases, leaving 16 bases between them. Germline loops: CDR1 SGHTA, CDR2 FQGTGA.